Listed below are T cell receptor beta chains from one sample, sequenced in a study of blood T cell repertoires in COVID-19. Libraries were prepared by immunoSEQ multiplex PCR; TCRdb keeps only in-frame clonotypes and omits some of them. The repertoire includes about 87,000 clones, 70% to 90% of them detected once, and 3% sits in the top ten. The sequencing input was peripheral blood. These receptors all come from a woman of 80 years or more with COVID-19, enrolled during active disease. Each CDR3 is given with its conserved first and last residue. Some rows have no size entry. The others give once, few or many, or a class for an expanded clone.

size	V	J	CDR3
.	TRBV19	TRBJ2-1	CASRTTSGVYNEQFF
once	TRBV7-2	TRBJ2-7	CASSSPNSYEQYF
.	TRBV18	TRBJ1-6	CASSPITGLSPLHF
.	TRBV6-5	TRBJ2-1	CASTRGGGGGNEQFF
.	TRBV5-1	TRBJ1-4	CASSLAMGAPREKLFF
.	TRBV11-2	TRBJ2-3	CASSFPVGRASTDTQYF
.	TRBV29-1	TRBJ1-2	CSVGQGNNYGYTF
.	TRBV25-1	TRBJ1-1	CASRQGGGTEAFF
.	TRBV18	TRBJ2-7	CASSRGERGSSYEQYF
.	TRBV7-2	TRBJ2-2	CASSSQPGLANTGELFF
.	TRBV30	TRBJ1-5	CAWSVRQGKNQPQHF
.	TRBV19	TRBJ2-7	CASSITGALSEQYF
.	TRBV5-4	TRBJ2-3	CASSKDMALKDTQYF
.	TRBV7-9	TRBJ1-1	CASSFTGVTEAFF
.	TRBV5-1	TRBJ1-5	CAIGVPNQPQHF
.	TRBV27	TRBJ2-7	CASSPPTSGSGEQYF
few	TRBV5-1	TRBJ2-1	CASSLGLAGTNEQFF
.	TRBV3-1/TRBV3-2	TRBJ1-3	CASSRFGETRRTLYF
.	TRBV24-1	TRBJ2-1	CATGGSGLANNEQFF
.	TRBV28	TRBJ2-7	CASSPGGTSGSRDYEQYF
.	TRBV15	TRBJ1-6	CATSRAQGSSPLHF
once	TRBV9	TRBJ2-2	CASSTGQGAGTGELFF
.	TRBV10-3	TRBJ1-1	CAISELIGQVGNTEAFF
.	TRBV7-2	TRBJ2-3	CASSLNGGGLDTQYF
.	TRBV27	TRBJ2-1	CASSTRATSDRANNEQFF
.	TRBV5-1	TRBJ2-2	CASSLSLADTGELFF
.	TRBV4-1	TRBJ2-7	CASSQGGGRTSRQYF
.	TRBV6-6	TRBJ2-3	CASSYGREVADTQYF
.	TRBV28	TRBJ1-2	CASSSGQSYGYTF
.	TRBV4-2	TRBJ2-1	CASSQMDRRYNEQFF
.	TRBV27	TRBJ1-2	CASSPQGHLYYGYTF
few	TRBV16	TRBJ1-5	CASSLSPVGRGIQPQHF
.	TRBV24-1	TRBJ2-3	CATGLAGTDTQYF
.	TRBV5-8	TRBJ2-7	CASSSPGQGTTYEQYF
.	TRBV7-9	TRBJ1-2	CASSRGYYGYTF
.	TRBV18	TRBJ2-7	CASSPRGQVLPYEQYF
.	TRBV19	TRBJ1-1	CASSAQGGNWAFF